This T cell receptor beta chain was sequenced during a study of T cell repertoires in cytomegalovirus infection. Study in general: Carrying CMV and the relevant HLA type showed in public TCR beta signatures.

Comments on this clonotype: Its matching antigen is unknown.

Via MiXCR, TCRdb re-called the reads, giving one row per CDR3 protein. The data contain around 300,000 distinct CDR3 sequences, approximately 25% of them singletons. The study's findings and limits: CMV carriers with the relevant HLA were identified by cumulative public TCR beta family frequency. In two of eight donors, the top clonotype was HLA-C-restricted CMV-specific.

CDR3 length: 14 residues. Germline V gene sequence: CDR1 MNHEY, CDR2 SMNVEV (reference sequence). Trimming took 2 bases from V and 0 from J, leaving 8 bases between them. This clonotype was sampled from a human donor in good health (CMV status not recorded). Some clones in this sample may be carry-over from other donors' samples. The chain is built from TRBV27 and TRBJ2-7; D tentatively fits TRBD1 or TRBD2 (5 bases each). The sequenced sample was cultured PBMCs, obtained from culture after CMV antigen stimulation. CDR3 sequence: CASSLRGPSYEQYF. Here the CDR3 DNA reads TGTGCCAGCAGTTTAAGGGGACCCTCCTACGAGCAGTACTTC.